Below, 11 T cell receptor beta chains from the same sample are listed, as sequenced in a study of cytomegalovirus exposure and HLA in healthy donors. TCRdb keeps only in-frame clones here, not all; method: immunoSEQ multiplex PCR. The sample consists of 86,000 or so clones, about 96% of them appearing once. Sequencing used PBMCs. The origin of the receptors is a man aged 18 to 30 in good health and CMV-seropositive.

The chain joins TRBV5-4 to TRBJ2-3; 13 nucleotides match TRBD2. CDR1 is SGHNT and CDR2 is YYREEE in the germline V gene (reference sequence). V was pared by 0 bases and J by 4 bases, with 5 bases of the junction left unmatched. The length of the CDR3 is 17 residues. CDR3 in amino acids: CASSLGTSGSSADTQYF. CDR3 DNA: TGTGCCAGCAGCTTGGGGACTAGCGGGAGTTCCGCAGATACGCAGTATTTT.

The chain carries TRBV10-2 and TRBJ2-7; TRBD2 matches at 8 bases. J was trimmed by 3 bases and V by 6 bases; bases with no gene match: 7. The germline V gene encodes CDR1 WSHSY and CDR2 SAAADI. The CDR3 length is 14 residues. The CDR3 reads CASRNGRAIYEQYF. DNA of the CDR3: TGCGCCAGCAGGAACGGGAGGGCCATCTACGAGCAGTACTTC.

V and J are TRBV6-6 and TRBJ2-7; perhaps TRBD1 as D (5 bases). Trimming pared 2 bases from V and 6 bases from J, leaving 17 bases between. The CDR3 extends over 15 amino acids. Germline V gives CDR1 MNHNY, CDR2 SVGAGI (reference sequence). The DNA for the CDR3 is TGTGCCAGCAGTTACAAGACAGCCCCAATCTTCGAGCAGTACTTC. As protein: CASSYKTAPIFEQYF.

Here the CDR3 reads CASSTSTGLNEKLFF. The CDR3 nucleotides read TGTGCCAGCAGCACTTCGACAGGGCTTAATGAAAAACTGTTTTTT. The chain recombines TRBV7-9 with TRBJ1-4; 7 positions agree with TRBD1. Trimming removed 5 bases from V and 4 bases from J; junction bases left unmatched: 7. CDR3 size: 15 residues. CDR1 is SEHNR, CDR2 FQNEAQ, per germline (reference sequence).

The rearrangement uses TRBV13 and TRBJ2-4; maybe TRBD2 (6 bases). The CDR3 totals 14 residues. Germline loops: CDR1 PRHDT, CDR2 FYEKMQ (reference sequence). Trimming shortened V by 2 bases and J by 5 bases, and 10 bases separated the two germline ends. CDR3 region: CASSLRGGQNIQYF. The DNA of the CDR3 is TGTGCCAGCAGCTTAAGGGGAGGTCAAAACATTCAGTACTTC.

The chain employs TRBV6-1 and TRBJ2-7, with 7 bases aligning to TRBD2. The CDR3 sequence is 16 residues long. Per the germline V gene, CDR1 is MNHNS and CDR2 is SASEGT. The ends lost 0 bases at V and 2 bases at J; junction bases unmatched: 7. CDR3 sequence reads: CASSEAGGGSPYEQYF. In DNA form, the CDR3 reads TGTGCCAGCAGTGAAGCTGGGGGAGGGTCCCCCTACGAGCAGTACTTC.

CDR3 in DNA: TGTGCCAGCAGTTTAATTACGGGGGGGGGACAGAATCAGCCCCAGCATTTT. It codes for CASSLITGGGQNQPQHF. V and J are TRBV28 and TRBJ1-5, with 7 bases aligning to TRBD1. V was pared by 2 bases and J by 4 bases, with 11 bases of the junction left unmatched. CDR1 MDHEN and CDR2 SYDVKM come from the germline V gene. There are 17 residues in the CDR3. Using reference TRBV28 and TRBJ1-5 for the parts outside the CDR3, the full variable domain is DVKVTQSSRYLVKRTGEKVFLECVQDMDHENMFWYRQDPGLGLRLIYFSYDVKMKEKGDIPEGYSVSREKKERFSLILESASTNQTSMYLCASSLITGGGQNQPQHFGDGTRLSIL.

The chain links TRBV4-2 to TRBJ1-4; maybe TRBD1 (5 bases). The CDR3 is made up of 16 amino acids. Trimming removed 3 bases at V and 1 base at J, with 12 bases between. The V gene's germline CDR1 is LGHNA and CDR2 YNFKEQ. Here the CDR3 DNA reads TGTGCCAGCAGCCAGGACATTGGGCGAACTAATGAAAAACTGTTTTTT. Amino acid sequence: CASSQDIGRTNEKLFF.

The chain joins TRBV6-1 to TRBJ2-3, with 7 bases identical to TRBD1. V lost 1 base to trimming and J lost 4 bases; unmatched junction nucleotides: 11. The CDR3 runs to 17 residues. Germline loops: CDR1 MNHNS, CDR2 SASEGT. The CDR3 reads CASSEGSFRGRADTQYF. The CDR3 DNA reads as TGTGCCAGCAGTGAAGGAAGTTTTAGGGGGCGGGCAGATACGCAGTATTTT.

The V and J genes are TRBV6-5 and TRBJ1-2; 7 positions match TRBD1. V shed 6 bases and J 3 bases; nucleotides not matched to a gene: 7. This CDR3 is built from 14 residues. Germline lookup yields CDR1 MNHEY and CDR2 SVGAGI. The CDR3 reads CASRAWDSHYGYTF. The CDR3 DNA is TGTGCCAGCAGGGCCTGGGACAGCCACTATGGCTACACCTTC.

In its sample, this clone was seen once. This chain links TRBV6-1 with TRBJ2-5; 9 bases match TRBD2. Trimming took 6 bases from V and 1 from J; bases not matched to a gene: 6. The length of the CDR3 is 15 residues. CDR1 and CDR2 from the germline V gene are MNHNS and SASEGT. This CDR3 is CASSPGSGGQETQYF. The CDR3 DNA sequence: TGTGCCAGCAGCCCGGGTAGCGGGGGCCAAGAGACCCAGTACTTC.